The 7 T cell receptor beta chains presented below share a single source sample, sequenced in a study of blood T cell repertoires in COVID-19. Using immunoSEQ multiplex PCR, the repertoire was profiled, and TCRdb retains in-frame clones only, with some absent. The sample gives 210,000 or so clones, 65% to 90% of which show up once; roughly 5% is in the top ten. The sequencing sample was made of peripheral blood. Receptors originate from a man aged 45-65 years with COVID-19, enrolled during active disease.

The chain is built from TRBV18 and TRBJ1-1, with 12 nucleotides matching TRBD1. V was pared by 3 bases and J by 4 bases, with 3 bases of the junction left unmatched. The CDR3 totals 15 residues. Per germline, CDR1 KGHSH and CDR2 LQKENI. The CDR3 spells CASSPMGQGATEAFF. CDR3 in DNA: TGTGCCAGCTCACCTATGGGACAGGGGGCCACTGAAGCTTTCTTT.

Regarding this clone: A much bigger clone sits one base away, suggesting this may be a read error. This sequence joins TRBV3-1 (or the pseudogene TRBV3-2) and TRBJ1-5; 8 bases line up with TRBD1. V shed 2 bases and J 7 bases; nucleotides not matched to a gene: 1. Germline V gene lookup returns CDR1 LGHDT and CDR2 YNNKEL (reference sequence). The CDR3 is made up of 13 amino acids. DNA for the CDR3: TGTGCCAGCAGCCAATACAGGGGGCAGCCCCAGCATTTT. This encodes CASSQYRGQPQHF.

In this sample, this clone turned up once. J is TRBJ2-7 and V is TRBV27, with TRBD1 identical over 8 bases. Germline CDR1 is MNHEY and CDR2 is SMNVEV (reference sequence). This CDR3 contains 15 residues. Trimming took 2 bases from V and 2 from J; bases not matched to a gene: 5. CDR3 protein: CASSLARGLTYEQYF. In nucleotides, the CDR3 is TGTGCCAGCAGTTTAGCCAGGGGGCTAACCTACGAGCAGTACTTC.

The rearrangement links TRBV30 to TRBJ1-5; D is unresolved. The CDR3 sequence is 13 residues long. The germline CDR1 and CDR2 sequences are GTSNPN and SVGIG (reference sequence). Trimming took off 3 bases at V and 5 bases at J, with 11 bases between the two ends. CDR3 sequence: CAWSRGDYQPQHF. The CDR3 DNA follows: TGTGCCTGGAGCCGGGGAGATTATCAGCCCCAGCATTTT.

The chain is built from TRBV11-3 and TRBJ2-1, with D perhaps TRBD1 (6 bases). Trimming pared 8 bases from V and 0 bases from J, leaving 14 bases between. Germline V gives CDR1 SGHNT, CDR2 YENEEA. The CDR3 loop spans 15 amino acids. CDR3 DNA: TGTGCCAGCTCTACAGGGTCGAGCTCCTACAATGAGCAGTTCTTC. This codes for CASSTGSSSYNEQFF.

CDR3 sequence reads: CASSRSPGTGENEQFF. The CDR3 DNA reads TGTGCCAGCAGTCGATCGCCTGGGACAGGGGAGAATGAGCAGTTCTTC. J is TRBJ2-1 and V is TRBV27; 10 bases are shared with TRBD1. The CDR3 spans 16 residues. J was trimmed by 7 bases and V by 5 bases; bases with no gene match: 11. The germline V gene has CDR1 MNHEY and CDR2 SMNVEV (reference sequence).

Note on this clone: Other DNA sequences within the sample encode an identical CDR3. The chain combines TRBV7-2 with TRBJ1-2, with a weak D call TRBD1 (5 bases). The CDR3 has 13 amino acids. Germline V gene lookup returns CDR1 SGHTA and CDR2 FQGNSA. V was clipped by 5 bases and J by 2 bases, with 9 bases between them. As DNA, the CDR3 is TGTGCCAGCAGCCTGGACACCAACTATGGCTACACCTTC. This codes for CASSLDTNYGYTF.